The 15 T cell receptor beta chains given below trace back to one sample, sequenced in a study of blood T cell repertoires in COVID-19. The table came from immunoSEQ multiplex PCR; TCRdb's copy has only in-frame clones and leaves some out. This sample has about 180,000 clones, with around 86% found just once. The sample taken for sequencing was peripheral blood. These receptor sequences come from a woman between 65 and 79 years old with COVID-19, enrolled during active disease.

CDR3 DNA sequence: TGTGCCAGCGCCTCTGGCGGGAGTACAGATACGCAGTATTTT. This encodes CASASGGSTDTQYF. The chain combines TRBV9 with TRBJ2-3; 7 nucleotides match TRBD2. The V gene end was trimmed by 7 bases and the J gene end by 3 bases; junction bases not matched to a gene: 8. This CDR3 comprises 14 residues. In germline, CDR1 is SGDLS, CDR2 YYNGEE.

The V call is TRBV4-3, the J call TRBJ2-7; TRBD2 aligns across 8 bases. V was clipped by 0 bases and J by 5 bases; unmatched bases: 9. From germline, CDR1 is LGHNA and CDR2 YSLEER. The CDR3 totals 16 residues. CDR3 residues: CASSQDRSGRKDEQYF. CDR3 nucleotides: TGCGCCAGCAGCCAAGATCGGAGCGGGAGAAAGGACGAGCAGTACTTC.

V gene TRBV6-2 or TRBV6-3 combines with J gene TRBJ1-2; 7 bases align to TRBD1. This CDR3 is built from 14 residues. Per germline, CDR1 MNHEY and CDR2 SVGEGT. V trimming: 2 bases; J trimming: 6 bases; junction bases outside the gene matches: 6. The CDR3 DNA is TGTGCCAGCAGTTACCCGGAGACAGGGAATGGCTACACCTTC. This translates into CASSYPETGNGYTF.

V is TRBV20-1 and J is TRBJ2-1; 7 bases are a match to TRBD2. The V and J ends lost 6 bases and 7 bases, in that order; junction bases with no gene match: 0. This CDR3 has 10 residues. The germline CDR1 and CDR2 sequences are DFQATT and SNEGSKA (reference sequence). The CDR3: CSAGGNEQFF. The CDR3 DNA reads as TGCAGTGCGGGAGGGAATGAGCAGTTCTTC.

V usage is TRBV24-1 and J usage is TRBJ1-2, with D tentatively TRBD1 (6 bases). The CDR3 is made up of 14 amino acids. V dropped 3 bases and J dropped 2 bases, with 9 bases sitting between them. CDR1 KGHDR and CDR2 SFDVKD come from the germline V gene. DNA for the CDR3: TGTGCCACCAGTGATCCAACAGGGAACTATGGCTACACCTTC. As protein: CATSDPTGNYGYTF.

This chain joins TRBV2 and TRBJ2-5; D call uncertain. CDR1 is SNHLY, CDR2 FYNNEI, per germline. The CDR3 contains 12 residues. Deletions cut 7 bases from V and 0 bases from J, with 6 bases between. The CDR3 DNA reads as TGTGCCAGCATAGAGTACCAAGAGACCCAGTACTTC. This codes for CASIEYQETQYF.

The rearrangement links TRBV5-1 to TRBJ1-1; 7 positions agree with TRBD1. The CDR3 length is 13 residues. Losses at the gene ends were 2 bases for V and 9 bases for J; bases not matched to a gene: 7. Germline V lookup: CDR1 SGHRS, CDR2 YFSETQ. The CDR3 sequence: CASSLTGDRQAFF. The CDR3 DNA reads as TGCGCCAGCAGCTTAACGGGGGACAGACAAGCTTTCTTT.

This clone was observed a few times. Here the CDR3 DNA reads TGCGCCAGCAGCCGAACTAGCGGGAGCTCCTACGAGCAGTACTTC. Amino acid sequence: CASSRTSGSSYEQYF. This chain connects TRBV4-1 to TRBJ2-7; TRBD2 matches 11 bases. V shed 4 bases, J shed 0 bases, and the junction held 2 bases outside the gene matches. The CDR3 is 15 residues long. Germline V gene data show CDR1 as MGHRA and CDR2 as YSYEKL.

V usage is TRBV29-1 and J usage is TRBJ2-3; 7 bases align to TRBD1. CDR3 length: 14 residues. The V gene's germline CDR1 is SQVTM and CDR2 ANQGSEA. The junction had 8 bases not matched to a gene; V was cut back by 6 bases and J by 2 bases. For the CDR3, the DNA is TGCAGCGTCCCCTTGGGACAGTCCACAGATACGCAGTATTTT. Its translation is CSVPLGQSTDTQYF.

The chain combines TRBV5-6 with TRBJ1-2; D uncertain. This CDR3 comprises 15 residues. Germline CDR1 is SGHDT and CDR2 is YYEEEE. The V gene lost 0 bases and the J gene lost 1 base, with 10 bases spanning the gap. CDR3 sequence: CASSLDYINNYGYTF. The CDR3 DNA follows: TGTGCCAGCAGCTTGGACTACATTAATAACTATGGCTACACCTTC. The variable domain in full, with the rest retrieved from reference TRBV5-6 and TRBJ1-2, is DAGVTQSPTHLIKTRGQQVTLRCSPKSGHDTVSWYQQALGQGPQFIFQYYEEEERQRGNFPDRFSGHQFPNYSSELNVNALLLGDSALYLCASSLDYINNYGYTFGSGTRLTVV.

CDR3 protein: CASSPKRGWAQPQHF. The CDR3 DNA is TGTGCCAGCAGCCCAAAAAGGGGATGGGCCCAGCCCCAGCATTTT. The chain links TRBV28 to TRBJ1-5; weak D call: TRBD1 (5 bases). CDR3 size: 15 residues. V was pared by 6 bases and J by 7 bases, with 19 bases between. The germline V gene has CDR1 MDHEN and CDR2 SYDVKM.

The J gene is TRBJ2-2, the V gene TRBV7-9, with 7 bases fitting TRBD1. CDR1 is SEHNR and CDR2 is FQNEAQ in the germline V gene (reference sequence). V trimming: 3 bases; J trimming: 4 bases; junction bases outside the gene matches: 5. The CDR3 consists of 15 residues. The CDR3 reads CASSFGTVITGELFF. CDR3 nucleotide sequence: TGTGCCAGCAGCTTTGGGACAGTAATCACCGGGGAGCTGTTTTTT.

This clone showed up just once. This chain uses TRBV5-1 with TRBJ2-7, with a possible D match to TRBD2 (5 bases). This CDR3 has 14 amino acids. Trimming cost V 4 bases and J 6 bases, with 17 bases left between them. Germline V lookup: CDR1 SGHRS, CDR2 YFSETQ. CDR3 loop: CASSPTSGKSEQYF. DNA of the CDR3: TGCGCCAGCAGCCCGACGAGCGGAAAGAGCGAGCAGTACTTC.

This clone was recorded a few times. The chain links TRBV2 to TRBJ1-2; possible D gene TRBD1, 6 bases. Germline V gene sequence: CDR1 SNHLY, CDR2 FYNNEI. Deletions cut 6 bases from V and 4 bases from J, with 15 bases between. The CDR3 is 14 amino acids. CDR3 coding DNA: TGTGCCAGCAGCGTAGATACAGGGCTCTATGGCTACACCTTC. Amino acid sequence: CASSVDTGLYGYTF. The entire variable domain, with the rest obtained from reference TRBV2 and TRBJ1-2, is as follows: EPEVTQTPSHQVTQMGQEVILRCVPISNHLYFYWYRQILGQKVEFLVSFYNNEISEKSEIFDDQFSVERPDGSNFTLKIRSTKLEDSAMYFCASSVDTGLYGYTFGSGTRLTVV.

The DNA of the CDR3 is TGCGCCAGCAGCTTGGAGGGACAGGGGACGGGGGAGCAGTACTTC. Protein product: CASSLEGQGTGEQYF. This chain links TRBV5-1 with TRBJ2-7, with 10 bases that match TRBD1. The CDR3 consists of 15 residues. CDR1 SGHRS and CDR2 YFSETQ come from the germline V gene. Losses at the gene ends were 0 bases for V and 7 bases for J; bases not matched to a gene: 7.